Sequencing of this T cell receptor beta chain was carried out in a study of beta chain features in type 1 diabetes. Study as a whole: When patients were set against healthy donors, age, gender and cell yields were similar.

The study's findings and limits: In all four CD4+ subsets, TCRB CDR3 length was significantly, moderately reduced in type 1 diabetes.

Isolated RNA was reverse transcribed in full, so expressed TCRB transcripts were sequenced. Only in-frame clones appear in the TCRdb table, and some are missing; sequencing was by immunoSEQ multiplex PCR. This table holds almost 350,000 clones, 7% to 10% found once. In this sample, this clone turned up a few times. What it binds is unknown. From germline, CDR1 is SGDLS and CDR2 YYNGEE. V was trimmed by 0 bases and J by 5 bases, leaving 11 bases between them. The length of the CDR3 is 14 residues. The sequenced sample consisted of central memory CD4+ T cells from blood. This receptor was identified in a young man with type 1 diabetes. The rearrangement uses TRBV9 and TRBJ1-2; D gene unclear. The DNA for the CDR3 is TGTGCCAGCAGCGTAGGTCAAGCGGTTTATGGCTACACCTTC. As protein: CASSVGQAVYGYTF. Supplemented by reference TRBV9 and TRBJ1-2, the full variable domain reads DSGVTQTPKHLITATGQRVTLRCSPRSGDLSVYWYQQSLDQGLQFLIQYYNGEERAKGNILERFSAQQFPDLHSELNLSSLELGDSALYFCASSVGQAVYGYTFGSGTRLTVV.